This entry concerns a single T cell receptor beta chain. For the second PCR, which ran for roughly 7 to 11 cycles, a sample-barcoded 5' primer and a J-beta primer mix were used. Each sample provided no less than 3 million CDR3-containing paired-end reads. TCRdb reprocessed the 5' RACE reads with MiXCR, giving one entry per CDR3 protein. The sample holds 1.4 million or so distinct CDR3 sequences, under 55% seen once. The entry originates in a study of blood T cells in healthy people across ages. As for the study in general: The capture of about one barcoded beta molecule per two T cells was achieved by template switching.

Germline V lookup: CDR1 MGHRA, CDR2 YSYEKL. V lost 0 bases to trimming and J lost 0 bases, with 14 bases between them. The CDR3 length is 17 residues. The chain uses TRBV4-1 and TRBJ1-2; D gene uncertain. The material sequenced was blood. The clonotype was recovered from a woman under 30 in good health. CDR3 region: CASSQESGGFTNYGYTF. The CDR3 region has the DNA TGCGCCAGCAGCCAAGAATCCGGAGGCTTTACTAACTATGGCTACACCTTC.